A single sample gave rise to the 17 T cell receptor beta chains below, sequenced in a study of T cells in Graves' hyperthyroidism and ophthalmopathy. RNA transcripts yielded amplified TCR beta CDR3 regions. The HTBI primer set served for first-round RT-PCR of the TCR CDR3. TCRdb re-called the multiplex PCR reads through MiXCR, storing one row per CDR3 protein. The table lists some 510,000 distinct CDR3 sequences, more than 20% of them singletons, with approximately 26% in the top ten. What was sequenced was blood. These TCRs come from a man younger than 35 with Graves' hyperthyroidism.

In its sample, this clonotype was seen many times. The J gene is TRBJ2-5, the V gene TRBV6-2 or TRBV6-3; D remains ambiguous. Germline CDR1 reads MNHEY; CDR2 reads SVGEGT. Trimming pared 4 bases from V and 5 bases from J, leaving 11 bases between. CDR3 length: 13 residues. The CDR3 DNA follows: TGTGCCAGCAGTTTTGCACCCGGGGAGACCCAGTACTTC. Residues: CASSFAPGETQYF.

This clonotype was seen at least ten times. The CDR3 bases are TGTGCCAGCAGTTCAGGGGTGTCGGAGGCTTTCTTT. Amino acids: CASSSGVSEAFF. This sequence joins TRBV28 and TRBJ1-1; a weak D match, TRBD1 (6 bases). From germline, CDR1 is MDHEN and CDR2 SYDVKM. Trimming shortened V by 4 bases and J by 11 bases, and 14 bases separated the two germline ends. The CDR3 contains 12 residues.

The gene calls are TRBV5-6 and TRBJ2-7; 8 positions match TRBD2. In germline, CDR1 is SGHDT, CDR2 YYEEEE. The CDR3 length is 15 residues. V dropped 2 bases and J dropped 7; count of bases not matched to a gene: 11. The CDR3 sequence: CASSLPGTRTGEQYF. The CDR3, as DNA: TGTGCCAGCAGCTTACCCGGGACTAGGACCGGGGAGCAGTACTTC.

This clonotype was seen ten or more times. J is TRBJ1-2 and V is TRBV27, with 9 bases aligning to TRBD1. V shed 6 bases, J shed 3 bases, and the junction held 11 bases outside the gene matches. The germline V gene has CDR1 MNHEY and CDR2 SMNVEV (reference sequence). The CDR3 is 16 amino acids. The CDR3 loop reads CASSLLPGQGDYGYTF. The CDR3 region has the DNA TGTGCCAGCAGCCTTCTACCGGGACAGGGTGACTATGGCTACACCTTC.

This clonotype showed up just a few times. The rearrangement links TRBV12-3 or TRBV12-4 to TRBJ1-2; the D gene is possibly TRBD1 (5 bases). V lost 3 bases to trimming and J lost 4 bases, with 12 bases between them. The CDR3 is 14 amino acids. CDR3 nucleotide sequence: TGTGCCAGCAGTTTTGGGGCCGGTGGCTATGGCTACACCTTC. Translated, it gives CASSFGAGGYGYTF.

This clonotype was seen a few times. The V gene is TRBV7-9, the J gene TRBJ2-7; 13 bases are shared with TRBD2. Trimming cost V 5 bases and J 5 bases; bases outside gene matches: 3. The germline V gene encodes CDR1 SEHNR and CDR2 FQNEAQ (reference sequence). CDR3 size: 14 residues. CDR3 in DNA: TGTGCCAGCAGCCAACTAGCGGGGGGGCACGAGCAGTACTTC. This sequence encodes CASSQLAGGHEQYF.

The chain links TRBV12-3 or TRBV12-4 to TRBJ1-2; weak D call: TRBD1 (5 bases). The CDR3 loop spans 14 amino acids. With 6 bases removed from V and 3 bases from J, the gap between germline ends came to 14 bases. This CDR3 reads CASRPAAGHYGYTF. CDR3 nucleotides: TGTGCCAGCAGACCGGCGGCAGGGCACTATGGCTACACCTTC.

This clonotype appeared many times. The CDR3: CASGLVGKGRDTEAFF. The CDR3 DNA reads TGTGCTAGTGGTTTGGTTGGCAAGGGGCGGGACACTGAAGCTTTCTTT. The chain carries TRBV12-5 and TRBJ1-1, with D perhaps matching TRBD1 (5 bases). Germline-derived CDR1 and CDR2 are LGHNT and FRNRAP. The V end lost 0 bases, the J end lost 3 bases, and 14 bases lay between the germline ends. The CDR3 consists of 16 residues.

The sample holds a few counts of this clonotype. As DNA, the CDR3 is TGTGCCAGTACCTTCCGGGACACACGCGGAGGAGCTTTCTTT. Translation gives CASTFRDTRGGAFF. V is TRBV19 and J is TRBJ1-1, with a tentative D call TRBD1 (6 bases). The germline CDR1 and CDR2 sequences are LNHDA and SQIVND (reference sequence). The CDR3 spans 14 residues. The V end lost 7 bases, the J end lost 10 bases, and 22 bases lay between the germline ends.

In DNA, the CDR3 is TGTGCCTGGAGTGTAGGAGGTGGGAGTCAGACCCAGTACTTC. Amino acids: CAWSVGGGSQTQYF. The gene calls are TRBV30 and TRBJ2-5; D is perhaps TRBD2 (5 bases). The CDR3 spans 14 residues. Germline CDR1 and CDR2: GTSNPN and SVGIG (reference sequence). V was trimmed by 0 bases and J by 6 bases, leaving 14 bases between them.

This clonotype was found a few times. The chain links TRBV5-1 to TRBJ2-7; TRBD1 matches at 8 bases. This CDR3 has 15 amino acids. V dropped 4 bases and J dropped 3; count of bases not matched to a gene: 9. Germline V gene lookup returns CDR1 SGHRS and CDR2 YFSETQ. The CDR3 loop reads CASSRSRTGYYEQYF. CDR3 DNA sequence: TGCGCCAGCAGCCGCTCCCGGACAGGGTACTACGAGCAGTACTTC.

This clonotype was recorded at least ten times. V is TRBV19 and J is TRBJ1-1; tentative D call: TRBD1 (5 bases). Germline CDR1 and CDR2: LNHDA and SQIVND (reference sequence). The germline V and J ends were trimmed by 6 bases and 8 bases, with 22 bases remaining between them. The CDR3 loop spans 15 amino acids. The CDR3 is CASRSRRGNHQEAFF. The CDR3 bases are TGTGCCAGTAGGTCGAGGAGGGGCAACCACCAGGAAGCTTTCTTT. Combining the CDR3 with reference TRBV19 and TRBJ1-1 gives the whole variable domain DGGITQSPKYLFRKEGQNVTLSCEQNLNHDAMYWYRQDPGQGLRLIYYSQIVNDFQKGDIAEGYSVSREKKESFPLTVTSAQKNPTAFYLCASRSRRGNHQEAFFGQGTRLTVV.

The rearrangement links TRBV6-1 to TRBJ1-2, with D possibly matching TRBD1 (6 bases). Germline lookup yields CDR1 MNHNS and CDR2 SASEGT. Trimming took off 7 bases at V and 4 bases at J, with 22 bases between the two ends. This CDR3 region has 16 residues. DNA of the CDR3: TGTGCCAGCACCACCCTAGGGGACATCGAGGGCTATGGCTACACCTTC. It encodes CASTTLGDIEGYGYTF.

This clonotype was recorded only once. This sequence joins TRBV6-1 and TRBJ2-7, with TRBD1 identical over 10 bases. The CDR3 spans 16 residues. Germline values: CDR1 MNHNS, CDR2 SASEGT. The J segment lost 2 bases and the V segment lost 2 bases, leaving 6 bases of the junction unmatched. The DNA for the CDR3 is TGTGCCAGCAGTGAATTTGGGACAGGGGTTCCCTACGAGCAGTACTTC. Amino acid sequence: CASSEFGTGVPYEQYF.

At least ten counts were recorded for this clonotype. This chain uses TRBV27 with TRBJ1-5; 9 positions match TRBD1. CDR3 length: 19 amino acids. CDR1 is MNHEY and CDR2 is SMNVEV in the germline V gene (reference sequence). V shed 4 bases and J 2 bases; nucleotides not matched to a gene: 15. The CDR3 region is CASSSLPGTGRNGNQPQHF. The CDR3 nucleotides are TGTGCCAGCAGTTCCCTCCCCGGGACAGGGAGGAATGGCAATCAGCCCCAGCATTTT.

This clonotype was seen at least ten times. Compared with germline, one end of the junction differs, possibly owing to a read error. J is TRBJ2-2 and V is TRBV28, with D hard to call. The CDR3 is 12 amino acids. Germline-derived CDR1 and CDR2 are MDHEN and SYDVKM. CDR3 bases: TGTGCCAGCAGTGTATGGGCCGGGGAGCTGTTTTTT. Its protein is CASSVWAGELFF.

This clonotype was observed at least ten times. The J gene is TRBJ1-2, the V gene TRBV2; D possibly corresponds to TRBD1 (6 bases). This CDR3 spans 17 amino acids. Trimming shortened V by 8 bases and J by 1 base, and 23 bases separated the two germline ends. The germline V gene encodes CDR1 SNHLY and CDR2 FYNNEI. The CDR3 loop is CASCFRESGHDNYGYTF. The CDR3 DNA is TGTGCCAGCTGTTTTAGGGAGTCGGGACACGATAACTATGGCTACACCTTC.